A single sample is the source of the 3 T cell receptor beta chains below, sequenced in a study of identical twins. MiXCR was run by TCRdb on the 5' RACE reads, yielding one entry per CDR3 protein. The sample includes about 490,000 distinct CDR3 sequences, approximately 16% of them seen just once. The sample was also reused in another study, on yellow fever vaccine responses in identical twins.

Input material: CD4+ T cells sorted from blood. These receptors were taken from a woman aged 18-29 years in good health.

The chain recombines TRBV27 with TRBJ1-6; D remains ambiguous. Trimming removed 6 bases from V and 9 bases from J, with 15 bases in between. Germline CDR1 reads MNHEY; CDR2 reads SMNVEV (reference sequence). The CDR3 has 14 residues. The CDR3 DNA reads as TGTGCCAGCAGGGAGGGAGGGAAGTCTTCACCCCTCCACTTT. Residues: CASREGGKSSPLHF.

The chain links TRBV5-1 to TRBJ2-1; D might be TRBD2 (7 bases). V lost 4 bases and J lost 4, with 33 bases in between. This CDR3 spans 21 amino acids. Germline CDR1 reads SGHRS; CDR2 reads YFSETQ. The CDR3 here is CASSTPTGGSAGNRGYNEQFF. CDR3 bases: TGCGCCAGCAGCACCCCGACAGGCGGATCAGCGGGAAATCGAGGGTACAATGAGCAGTTCTTC.

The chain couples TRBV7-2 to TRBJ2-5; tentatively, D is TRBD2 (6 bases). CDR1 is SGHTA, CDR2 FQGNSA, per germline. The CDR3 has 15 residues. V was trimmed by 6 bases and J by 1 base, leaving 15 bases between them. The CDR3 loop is CASRRDWPFQETQYF. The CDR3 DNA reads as TGTGCCAGCAGGAGGGACTGGCCCTTCCAAGAGACCCAGTACTTC. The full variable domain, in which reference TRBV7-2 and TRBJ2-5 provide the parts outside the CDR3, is GAGVSQSPSNKVTEKGKDVELRCDPISGHTALYWYRQSLGQGLEFLIYFQGNSAPDKSGLPSDRFSAERTGGSVSTLTIQRTQQEDSAVYLCASRRDWPFQETQYFGPGTRLLVL.